The 8 T cell receptor beta chains below were found in one sample sequenced in a study of T cells in Graves' hyperthyroidism and ophthalmopathy. Amplified regions were TCR beta CDR3 sequences from RNA transcripts. An initial round of RT-PCR targeting the TCR CDR3 relied on the HTBI primer set. TCRdb re-called the multiplex PCR reads through MiXCR, storing one row per CDR3 protein. The data contain a few hundred thousand distinct CDR3 sequences, 14% to 15% of them singletons. The sequenced material came from blood. Receptors originate from a woman younger than 45 with Graves' hyperthyroidism.

This clonotype has ten or more counts. This chain links TRBV11-2 with TRBJ2-2, with a weak D call TRBD2 (6 bases). V lost 2 bases and J 6 bases, leaving 13 bases between the germline ends. Per germline, CDR1 SGHAT and CDR2 FQNNGV. This CDR3 has 15 residues. The CDR3 sequence is CASSLWGGAAGELFF. The CDR3 DNA sequence: TGTGCCAGCAGCTTATGGGGCGGGGCGGCCGGGGAGCTGTTTTTT. Filled out from reference TRBV11-2 and TRBJ2-2, the complete variable domain reads EAGVAQSPRYKIIEKRQSVAFWCNPISGHATLYWYQQILGQGPKLLIQFQNNGVVDDSQLPKDRFSAERLKGVDSTLKIQPAKLEDSAVYLCASSLWGGAAGELFFGEGSRLTVL.

The chain links TRBV5-1 to TRBJ1-5; 9 nucleotides agree with TRBD1. J gave up 6 bases and V 2 bases, and 18 bases lay outside the gene matches. Looked up from germline, CDR1 is SGHRS and CDR2 is YFSETQ. This CDR3 comprises 19 residues. The CDR3 coding sequence is TGCGCCAGCAGCTTCCGGGACAGGGTTAGTCTCGGGAAGGGTCAGCCCCAGCATTTT. Translation: CASSFRDRVSLGKGQPQHF.

In its sample, this clonotype was seen many times. This sequence joins TRBV2 and TRBJ2-3; 10 nucleotides agree with TRBD2. The junction had 12 bases not matched to a gene; V was cut back by 11 bases and J by 7 bases. The CDR3 length is 14 residues. Germline V gives CDR1 SNHLY, CDR2 FYNNEI. CDR3 sequence (DNA): TGTGCCTCGCAGAGGCTAGCGGGAGAAAATACGCAGTATTTT. Translating it yields CASQRLAGENTQYF.

This clonotype was found a few times. The rearrangement uses TRBV4-1 and TRBJ1-1; D perhaps matches TRBD1 (6 bases). The CDR3 contains 14 residues. The germline gives CDR1 MGHRA, CDR2 YSYEKL. V was clipped by 5 bases and J by 5 bases, with 15 bases between them. The CDR3 DNA is TGCGCCAGCAGCGAGGGGGGGGGGATAACTGAAGCTTTCTTT. It specifies CASSEGGGITEAFF.

V is TRBV6-1 and J is TRBJ1-1; 8 bases map to TRBD1. The CDR3 has 15 residues. The germline V gene encodes CDR1 MNHNS and CDR2 SASEGT. Trimming at V came to 1 base and at J to 0 bases, leaving 1 base not matched to a gene. The CDR3 DNA reads TGTGCCAGCAGTGAAGAGGGACAGGTGAACACTGAAGCTTTCTTT. Residues: CASSEEGQVNTEAFF.

The chain combines TRBV29-1 with TRBJ2-1, with TRBD2 matching 7 bases. The trim removed 6 bases at V and 3 bases at J, leaving 8 bases unmatched. The CDR3 consists of 14 residues. Per germline, CDR1 SQVTM and CDR2 ANQGSEA. Written as DNA, the CDR3 is TGCAGCGTGGGCGGGACTAACAACTACAATGAGCAGTTCTTC. It encodes CSVGGTNNYNEQFF.

The CDR3 sequence is CATSRDADQPQHF. The CDR3 DNA follows: TGTGCCACCAGCAGAGATGCCGATCAGCCCCAGCATTTT. This rearrangement joins TRBV15 to TRBJ1-5; D remains ambiguous. Germline loops: CDR1 LNHNV, CDR2 YYDKDF (reference sequence). Trimming cost V 0 bases and J 5 bases, with 5 bases left between them. The CDR3 runs to 13 residues.

This clonotype was picked up a small number of times. A much bigger clone sits one base away, suggesting this may be a read error. V and J are TRBV12-3 or TRBV12-4 and TRBJ1-1, with 8 bases aligning to TRBD1. V lost 2 bases and J lost 6; bases outside the gene matches: 8. This CDR3 region has 15 residues. The CDR3 sequence is CASSLLQEGQAEAFF. The CDR3 DNA reads as TGTGCCAGCAGTTTACTGCAGGAGGGACAGGCTGAAGCTTTCTTT.